The next 28 T cell receptor beta chains were all read from a single sample in a study of CD8+CD57+ T cells in acquired aplastic anemia. It was genomic DNA that served as the template for profiling TCR beta VDJ and CDR3. TCRdb recomputed calls from the reads with MiXCR, one row per CDR3 protein. The sample consists of 150,000 to 200,000 distinct CDR3 sequences, 40% to 50% of them appearing once. Sequenced sample: sorted CD4+, CD8+, or CD8+CD57+ T cells (not recorded which) from PBMCs. These receptors came from a human donor in good health.

The chain uses TRBV29-1 and TRBJ1-1, with D unclear. The CDR3 consists of 14 residues. With 4 bases removed from V and 3 bases from J, the gap between germline ends came to 15 bases. Germline lookup yields CDR1 SQVTM and CDR2 ANQGSEA. The CDR3 loop is CSVVVMGRDTEAFF. The CDR3, as DNA: TGCAGCGTTGTGGTTATGGGCCGGGACACTGAAGCTTTCTTT.

The chain employs TRBV29-1 and TRBJ1-1; TRBD1 might be the D (5 bases). This CDR3 is 12 amino acids long. V lost 4 bases and J lost 6, with 12 bases in between. Germline V gives CDR1 SQVTM, CDR2 ANQGSEA. The CDR3 nucleotides are TGCAGCGTTGTCATAATGGGGGCTGAAGCTTTCTTT. It yields the protein CSVVIMGAEAFF.

The chain employs TRBV3-1 and TRBJ2-1; D is tentatively TRBD1 or TRBD2 (5 bases each). From germline, CDR1 is LGHDT and CDR2 YNNKEL (reference sequence). The CDR3 has 15 residues. V lost 4 bases to trimming and J lost 4 bases, with 14 bases between them. Here the CDR3 reads CASSRQDGAYNEQFF. The CDR3 DNA is TGTGCCAGCAGCCGCCAAGACGGGGCATACAATGAGCAGTTCTTC.

The chain links TRBV19 to TRBJ2-7; D is possibly TRBD1 (6 bases). V was pared by 4 bases and J by 3 bases, with 10 bases between. The germline CDR1 and CDR2 sequences are LNHDA and SQIVND (reference sequence). This CDR3 comprises 13 residues. DNA of the CDR3: TGTGCCAGTAGTACCTCACAGGGCTACGAGCAGTACTTC. Protein sequence: CASSTSQGYEQYF.

Concerning this clonotype: A much bigger clone sits one base away, suggesting this may be a read error. The chain links TRBV7-2 to TRBJ2-5; D unresolved. The CDR3 sequence is 12 residues long. Germline CDR1 reads SGHTA; CDR2 reads FQGNSA. The DNA of the CDR3 is TGTGCCGGCAGCCGGTCACAAGAGACCCAGTACTTT. Its translation: CAGSRSQETQYF.

The V gene is TRBV3-1, the J gene TRBJ2-7, with TRBD2 identical over 8 bases. Germline lookup yields CDR1 LGHDT and CDR2 YNNKEL (reference sequence). This CDR3 contains 15 residues. The junction had 11 bases not matched to a gene; V was cut back by 6 bases and J by 4 bases. The CDR3 loop is CASRGREAGFYEQYF. In nucleotides, the CDR3 is TGTGCCAGCAGAGGGCGGGAGGCCGGGTTTTACGAGCAGTACTTC.

The chain recombines TRBV2 with TRBJ1-5; TRBD1 might be the D (5 bases). The germline CDR1 and CDR2 sequences are SNHLY and FYNNEI. There are 13 residues in the CDR3. V lost 6 bases and J lost 7, with 13 bases in between. The CDR3 is CASRGEGNQPQHF. CDR3 bases: TGTGCCAGCAGGGGGGAGGGGAACCAGCCCCAGCATTTT.

Worth noting for this clonotype: This may arise from a read error, as a much more abundant clone is one base away. This chain uses TRBV9 with TRBJ1-2; possible D gene TRBD1, 5 bases. The CDR3 length is 12 residues. In germline, CDR1 is SGDLS, CDR2 YYNGEE. The CDR3 loop reads CASSTDQRGCTF. CDR3 coding DNA: TGTGCCAGCAGCACGGACCAGAGGGGCTGCACCTTC.

This chain uses TRBV6-1 with TRBJ1-4; D remains ambiguous. This CDR3 contains 15 residues. Germline V CDR1 and CDR2: MNHNS, SASEGT. V lost 3 bases to trimming and J lost 6 bases, with 14 bases between them. The CDR3 is CASSDYQSGDEKLFF. The DNA of the CDR3 is TGTGCCAGCAGTGATTATCAGTCTGGGGATGAAAAACTGTTTTTT.

This clonotype was picked up many times. The chain has TRBV5-4 and TRBJ2-2; perhaps TRBD1 as D (5 bases). This CDR3 contains 16 residues. Trimming took 2 bases from V and 2 from J, leaving 13 bases between them. Germline CDR1 reads SGHNT; CDR2 reads YYREEE (reference sequence). The CDR3 loop reads CASSFGNGHNTGELFF. In nucleotides, the CDR3 is TGTGCCAGCAGCTTTGGCAACGGACATAACACCGGGGAGCTGTTTTTT.

The chain recombines TRBV7-2 with TRBJ1-5; D call uncertain. The CDR3 extends over 12 amino acids. From germline, CDR1 is SGHTA and CDR2 FQGNSA. The ends were cut back, 3 bases at V and 4 bases at J, with 4 bases in the middle. DNA of the CDR3: TGTGCCAGCAGCTTTGATAATCAGCCCCAGCATTTT. Its protein is CASSFDNQPQHF.

The chain combines TRBV24-1 with TRBJ2-6; tentative D call: TRBD1 (6 bases). Germline CDR1 KGHDR, CDR2 SFDVKD. V was trimmed by 3 bases and J by 0 bases, leaving 14 bases between them. The CDR3 spans 18 residues. The CDR3 spells CATSDPWQGNSGANVLTF. CDR3 DNA: TGTGCCACCAGTGATCCTTGGCAGGGGAACTCTGGGGCCAACGTCCTGACTTTC.

V and J are TRBV11-2 and TRBJ2-7; D remains unclear. Trimming took 0 bases from V and 2 from J, leaving 8 bases between them. Germline CDR1 and CDR2: SGHAT and FQNNGV. The CDR3 covers 14 residues. CDR3: CASSLDLGTYEQYF. The CDR3 coding sequence is TGTGCCAGCAGCTTAGATCTGGGGACCTACGAGCAGTACTTC.

This clonotype was seen ten or more times. The chain links TRBV5-1 to TRBJ2-5, with 9 positions matching TRBD1. Looked up from germline, CDR1 is SGHRS and CDR2 is YFSETQ. The CDR3 is made up of 15 amino acids. J gave up 3 bases and V 0 bases, and 3 bases lay outside the gene matches. CDR3 nucleotides: TGCGCCAGCAGCTTGGACGGGACAGGGAAAGAGACCCAGTACTTC. Its translation: CASSLDGTGKETQYF.

This sequence joins TRBV2 and TRBJ2-2, with D perhaps TRBD1 or TRBD2 (5 bases each). Germline assignment: CDR1 SNHLY and CDR2 FYNNEI. The CDR3 loop spans 14 amino acids. With 4 bases removed from V and 3 bases from J, the gap between germline ends came to 9 bases. CDR3 loop: CASSVRGYTGELFF. CDR3 DNA sequence: TGTGCCAGCAGTGTGAGGGGATACACCGGGGAGCTGTTTTTT.

The chain uses TRBV24-1 and TRBJ2-3; 9 bases match TRBD1. With V trimmed by 6 bases and J by 1 base, 4 bases remained unmatched. The length of the CDR3 is 15 residues. Per the germline V gene, CDR1 is KGHDR and CDR2 is SFDVKD. CDR3 amino acids: CATSKDRGGTDTQYF. As DNA, the CDR3 is TGTGCCACCAGTAAGGACAGGGGCGGCACAGATACGCAGTATTTT.

This clonotype occurred many times. J is TRBJ1-1 and V is TRBV7-9; unclear D gene. The V gene lost 2 bases and the J gene lost 1 base, with 11 bases spanning the gap. CDR1 is SEHNR and CDR2 is FQNEAQ in the germline V gene (reference sequence). CDR3 length equals 15 residues. CDR3 nucleotide sequence: TGTGCCAGCAGCTTAAAGGCAGATCCGAACACTGAAGCTTTCTTT. This sequence encodes CASSLKADPNTEAFF. Full variable domain (remainder filled in from reference TRBV7-9 and TRBJ1-1): DTGVSQNPRHKITKRGQNVTFRCDPISEHNRLYWYRQTLGQGPEFLTYFQNEAQLEKSRLLSDRFSAERPKGSFSTLEIQRTEQGDSAMYLCASSLKADPNTEAFFGQGTRLTVV.

The DNA for the CDR3 is TGTGCCACCACAAGCGGGGTGAACTACAATGAGCAGTTCTTC. It codes for CATTSGVNYNEQFF. The V gene is TRBV24-1, the J gene TRBJ2-1; 7 bases agree with TRBD2. After removal of 8 bases from V and 3 bases from J, the junction contained 6 bases not matched to a gene. Germline assignment: CDR1 KGHDR and CDR2 SFDVKD. The CDR3 covers 14 residues.

This chain connects TRBV7-9 to TRBJ2-1; D is unclear. Germline CDR1 is SEHNR and CDR2 is FQNEAQ (reference sequence). Trimming took 5 bases from V and 7 from J, leaving 9 bases between them. This CDR3 is 12 amino acids long. The CDR3 here is CASSQVGNEQFF. The DNA for the CDR3 is TGTGCCAGCAGCCAAGTAGGAAATGAGCAGTTCTTC.

This rearrangement joins TRBV2 to TRBJ2-3; 7 bases are a match to TRBD2. Germline lookup yields CDR1 SNHLY and CDR2 FYNNEI. V trimming: 6 bases; J trimming: 4 bases; junction bases outside the gene matches: 7. The CDR3 loop spans 14 amino acids. The CDR3 here is CASRTGRQADTQYF. CDR3 in DNA: TGTGCCAGCAGGACCGGGAGGCAGGCAGATACGCAGTATTTT.

At least ten counts were recorded for this clonotype. The chain uses TRBV12-3 or TRBV12-4 and TRBJ2-3; D call uncertain. CDR3 length: 12 residues. Trimming took off 6 bases at V and 12 bases at J, with 16 bases between the two ends. The DNA for the CDR3 is TGTGCCAGCAGCCTTGACCCCTTCCGCCAGTATTTT. It specifies CASSLDPFRQYF.

CDR3 bases: TGTGCCAGCAAGCAGGGCGGGGGCAATCAGCCCCAGCATTTT. Amino acid sequence: CASKQGGGNQPQHF. The chain uses TRBV2 and TRBJ1-5; a weak D match, TRBD1 (5 bases). V gave up 7 bases and J gave up 2 bases, with 12 bases separating them. The CDR3 extends over 14 amino acids. From germline, CDR1 is SNHLY and CDR2 FYNNEI. Based on the CDR3 plus reference TRBV2 and TRBJ1-5, the full variable domain is EPEVTQTPSHQVTQMGQEVILRCVPISNHLYFYWYRQILGQKVEFLVSFYNNEISEKSEIFDDQFSVERPDGSNFTLKIRSTKLEDSAMYFCASKQGGGNQPQHFGDGTRLSIL.

To note about this clonotype: One junction end disagrees with the germline gene, perhaps due to a read error. The chain is built from TRBV7-8 and TRBJ2-6, with D perhaps matching TRBD1 or TRBD2 (5 bases each). The CDR3 contains 15 residues. CDR1 and CDR2 (germline): SGHVS, FQNEAQ. CDR3 sequence: CASSLGETGANVLTF. CDR3 in DNA: TGTGCCAGCAGCTTAGGGGAGACTGGGGCCAACGTCCTGACCTTC.

This chain connects TRBV7-2 to TRBJ2-7; 7 nucleotides match TRBD1. The CDR3 runs to 14 residues. Germline-derived CDR1 and CDR2 are SGHTA and FQGNSA. Germline trimming cut 5 bases from V and 6 bases from J; bases unmatched to any gene: 10. The DNA of the CDR3 is TGTGCCAGCAGCGTCGACAGGGTAATGACCGAGCAGTACTTC. As protein: CASSVDRVMTEQYF.

This chain joins TRBV4-2 and TRBJ1-4; TRBD1 matches at 9 bases. Unmatched junction bases numbered 20, after V lost 4 bases and J lost 8 bases. Looked up from germline, CDR1 is LGHNA and CDR2 is YNFKEQ. The CDR3 contains 19 residues. The CDR3 here is CASSRLRGTGNREGEKLFF. CDR3 nucleotides: TGTGCCAGCAGCCGCCTAAGGGGGACAGGGAACCGGGAAGGGGAAAAACTGTTTTTT.

This clonotype appeared a few times. The rearrangement links TRBV11-2 to TRBJ2-2; maybe TRBD2 (5 bases). The germline gives CDR1 SGHAT, CDR2 FQNNGV. Trimming took off 4 bases at V and 2 bases at J, with 17 bases between the two ends. This CDR3 is built from 17 residues. CDR3 sequence reads: CASSSRFREGNTGELFF. For the CDR3, the DNA is TGTGCCAGCAGCTCCCGCTTTAGAGAGGGAAACACCGGGGAGCTGTTTTTT.

This clonotype was found many times. V is TRBV5-1 and J is TRBJ2-7; a weak D match, TRBD2 (5 bases). The germline V gene encodes CDR1 SGHRS and CDR2 YFSETQ. There are 16 residues in the CDR3. The ends were cut back, 0 bases at V and 5 bases at J, with 18 bases in the middle. CDR3 region: CASSLAMRALGNEQYF. The CDR3 bases are TGCGCCAGCAGCTTGGCCATGCGGGCACTAGGAAACGAGCAGTACTTC.

This clonotype was counted ten times or more. V and J are TRBV6-5 and TRBJ2-5; 9 bases match TRBD1. Trimming cost V 5 bases and J 6 bases; bases outside gene matches: 7. Germline lookup yields CDR1 MNHEY and CDR2 SVGAGI. The CDR3 runs 14 residues. DNA of the CDR3: TGTGCCAGCAGTCGGGACAGGGTGGATAAGACCCAGTACTTC. Translation: CASSRDRVDKTQYF.